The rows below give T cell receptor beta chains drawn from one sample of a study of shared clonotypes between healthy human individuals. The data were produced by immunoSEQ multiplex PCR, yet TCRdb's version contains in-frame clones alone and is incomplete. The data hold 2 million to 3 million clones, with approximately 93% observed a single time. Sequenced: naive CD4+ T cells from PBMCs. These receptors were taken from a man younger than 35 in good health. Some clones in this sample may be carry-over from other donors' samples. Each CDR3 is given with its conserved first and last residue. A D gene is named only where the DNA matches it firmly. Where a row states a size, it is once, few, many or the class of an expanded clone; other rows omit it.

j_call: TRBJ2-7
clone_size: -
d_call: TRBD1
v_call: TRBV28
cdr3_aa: CASSIYRGIAYEQYF
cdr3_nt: TGTGCCAGCAGTATTTACAGGGGGATCGCCTACGAGCAGTACTTC

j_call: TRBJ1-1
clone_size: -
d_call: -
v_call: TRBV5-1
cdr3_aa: CASSRAGNTEAFF
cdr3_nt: TGCGCCAGCAGTCGGGCGGGGAACACTGAAGCTTTCTTT

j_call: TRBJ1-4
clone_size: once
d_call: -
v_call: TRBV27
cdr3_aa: CASSLYPPGPYPAGGNEKLFF
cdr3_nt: TGTGCCAGCAGTTTATACCCCCCCGGCCCCTACCCGGCGGGAGGTAATGAAAAACTGTTTTTT

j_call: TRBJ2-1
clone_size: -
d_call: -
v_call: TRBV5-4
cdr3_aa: CASSLESGSYNEQFF
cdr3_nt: TGTGCCAGCAGCTTGGAGAGCGGCTCCTACAATGAGCAGTTCTTC

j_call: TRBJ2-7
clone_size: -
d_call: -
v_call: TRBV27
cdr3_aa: CASSTTDQALAYEQYF
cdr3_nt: TGTGCCAGCAGTACGACGGACCAAGCCCTTGCCTACGAGCAGTACTTC

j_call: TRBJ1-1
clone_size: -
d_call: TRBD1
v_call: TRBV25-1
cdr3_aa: CASSFTGVGTEAFF
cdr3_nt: TGTGCCAGCAGTTTTACAGGGGTTGGGACTGAAGCTTTCTTT

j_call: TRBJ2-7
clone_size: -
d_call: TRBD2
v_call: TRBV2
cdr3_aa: CASVAGLAGEQYF
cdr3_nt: TGTGCCAGCGTTGCGGGACTAGCGGGGGAGCAGTACTTC

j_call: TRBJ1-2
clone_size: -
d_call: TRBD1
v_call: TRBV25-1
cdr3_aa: CASSEDRVWTRYGYTF
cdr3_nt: TGTGCCAGCAGTGAGGACAGGGTGTGGACGAGGTATGGCTACACCTTC

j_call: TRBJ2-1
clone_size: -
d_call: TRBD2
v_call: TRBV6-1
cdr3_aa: CAANRDLAGYNEQFF
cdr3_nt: TGTGCCGCCAACCGGGACTTAGCGGGGTACAATGAGCAGTTCTTC

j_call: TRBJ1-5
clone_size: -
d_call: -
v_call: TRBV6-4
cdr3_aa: CASSDSEGRPQHF
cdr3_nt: TGTGCCAGCAGTGACTCGGAGGGACGGCCCCAGCATTTT

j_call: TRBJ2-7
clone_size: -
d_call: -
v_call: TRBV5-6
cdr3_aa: CASSSTRERNDEQYF
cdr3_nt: TGTGCCAGCAGCTCAACCCGGGAGCGCAACGACGAGCAGTACTTC

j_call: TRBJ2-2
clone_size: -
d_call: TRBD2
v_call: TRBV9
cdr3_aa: CASSVPETSGSNTGELFF
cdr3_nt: TGTGCCAGCAGCGTCCCAGAGACTAGCGGGTCGAACACCGGGGAGCTGTTTTTT

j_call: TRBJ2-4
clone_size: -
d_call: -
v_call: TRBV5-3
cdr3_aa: CARSLDGSCLAKNIQYF
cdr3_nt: TGTGCCAGAAGCCTCGACGGGTCCTGCCTAGCCAAAAACATTCAGTACTTC

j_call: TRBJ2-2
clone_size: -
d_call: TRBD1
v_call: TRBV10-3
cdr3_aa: CAISDGQARGTGELFF
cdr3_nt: TGTGCCATCAGTGATGGACAGGCCCGTGGTACCGGGGAGCTGTTTTTT

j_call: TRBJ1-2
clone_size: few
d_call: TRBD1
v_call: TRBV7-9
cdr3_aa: CASSLGTGNYGYTF
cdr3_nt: TGTGCCAGCAGCCTCGGGACAGGGAACTATGGCTACACCTTC

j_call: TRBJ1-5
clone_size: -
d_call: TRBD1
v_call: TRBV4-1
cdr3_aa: CASSQGSGQVWPQHF
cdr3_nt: TGCGCCAGCAGCCAAGGGTCGGGACAGGTCTGGCCCCAGCATTTT

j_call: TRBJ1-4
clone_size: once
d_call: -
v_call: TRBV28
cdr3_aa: CASSSRRGAGNEKLFF
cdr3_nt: TGTGCCAGCAGTTCCCGACGGGGGGCTGGTAATGAAAAACTGTTTTTT

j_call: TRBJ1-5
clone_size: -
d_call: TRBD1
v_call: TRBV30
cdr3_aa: CAWTLGQGVNQPQHF
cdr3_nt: TGTGCCTGGACACTGGGACAGGGAGTGAATCAGCCCCAGCATTTT

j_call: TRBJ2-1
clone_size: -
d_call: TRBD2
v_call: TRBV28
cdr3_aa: CASTTGGASGSINEQFF
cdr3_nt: TGTGCCAGCACCACGGGGGGGGCCAGCGGGAGTATCAATGAGCAGTTCTTC

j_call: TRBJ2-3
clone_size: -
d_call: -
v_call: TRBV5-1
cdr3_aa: CASSLFPGAGPTDTQYF
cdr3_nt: TGCGCCAGCAGCTTATTCCCCGGGGCTGGCCCCACAGATACGCAGTATTTT

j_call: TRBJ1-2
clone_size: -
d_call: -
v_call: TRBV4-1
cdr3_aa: CASSQEVGRNYGYTF
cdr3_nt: TGCGCCAGCAGCCAAGAGGTGGGACGGAACTATGGCTACACCTTC

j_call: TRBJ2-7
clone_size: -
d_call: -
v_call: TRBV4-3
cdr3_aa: CASSQEYSAVSSYEQYF
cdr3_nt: TGCGCCAGCAGCCAAGAGTACTCCGCAGTCAGCTCCTACGAGCAGTACTTC

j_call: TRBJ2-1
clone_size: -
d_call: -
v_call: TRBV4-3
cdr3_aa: CASTPRWGLPSYNEQFF
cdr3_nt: TGCGCCAGCACACCAAGATGGGGACTCCCATCCTACAATGAGCAGTTCTTC

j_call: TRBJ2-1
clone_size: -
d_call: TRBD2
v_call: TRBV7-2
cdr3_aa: CASSSGLAVTYNEQFF
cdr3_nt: TGTGCCAGCAGCTCCGGACTAGCGGTGACCTACAATGAGCAGTTCTTC

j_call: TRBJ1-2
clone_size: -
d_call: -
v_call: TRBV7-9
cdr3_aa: CASSFRGDGYTF
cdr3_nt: TGTGCCAGCAGCTTCCGAGGGGATGGCTACACCTTC

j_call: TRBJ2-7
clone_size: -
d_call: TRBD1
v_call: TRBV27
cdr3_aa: CASSSQGARTYEQYF
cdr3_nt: TGTGCCAGCAGTTCGCAGGGGGCCCGAACCTACGAGCAGTACTTC

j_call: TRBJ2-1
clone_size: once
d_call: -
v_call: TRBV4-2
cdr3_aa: CASSPNTYNEQFF
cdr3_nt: TGTGCCAGCAGCCCTAATACCTACAATGAGCAGTTCTTC

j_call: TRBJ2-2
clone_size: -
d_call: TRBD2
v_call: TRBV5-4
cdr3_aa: CASSPPLAGITGELFF
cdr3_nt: TGTGCCAGCAGCCCACCACTAGCGGGAATCACCGGGGAGCTGTTTTTT

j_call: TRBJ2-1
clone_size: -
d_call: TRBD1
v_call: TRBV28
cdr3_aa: CASRGNTPGQGASEQFF
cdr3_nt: TGTGCCAGCAGGGGGAACACACCGGGACAGGGGGCTTCTGAGCAGTTCTTC

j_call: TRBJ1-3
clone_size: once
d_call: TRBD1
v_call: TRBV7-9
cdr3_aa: CASSLGQGRNTIYF
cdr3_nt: TGTGCCAGCAGCTTAGGACAGGGGAGAAACACCATATATTTT

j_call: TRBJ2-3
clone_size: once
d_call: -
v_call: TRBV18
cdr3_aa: CASSPRGADTQYF
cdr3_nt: TGTGCCAGCTCACCTAGGGGTGCAGATACGCAGTATTTT

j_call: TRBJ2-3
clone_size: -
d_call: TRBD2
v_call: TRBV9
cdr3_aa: CASSSGRGSDTQYF
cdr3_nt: TGTGCCAGCAGCTCCGGGAGGGGTTCAGATACGCAGTATTTT

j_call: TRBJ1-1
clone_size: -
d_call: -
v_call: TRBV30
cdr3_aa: CAWSMLGGASNTEAFF
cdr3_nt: TGTGCCTGGAGTATGCTGGGGGGGGCCTCGAACACTGAAGCTTTCTTT

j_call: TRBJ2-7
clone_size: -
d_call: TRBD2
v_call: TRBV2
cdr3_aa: CASRESASGSRYEQYF
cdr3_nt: TGTGCCAGCAGAGAGTCGGCTAGCGGGAGTCGGTACGAGCAGTACTTC

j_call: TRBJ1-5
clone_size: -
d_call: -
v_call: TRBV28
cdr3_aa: CASSFLGGNQPQHF
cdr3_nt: TGTGCCAGCAGTTTCTTAGGGGGGAATCAGCCCCAGCATTTT

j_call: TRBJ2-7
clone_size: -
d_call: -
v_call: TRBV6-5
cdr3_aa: CASRPRTPGAYEQYF
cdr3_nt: TGTGCCAGCAGGCCTCGGACCCCTGGGGCCTACGAGCAGTACTTC

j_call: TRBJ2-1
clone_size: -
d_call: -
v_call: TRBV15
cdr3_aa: CATSRLDGSDEQFF
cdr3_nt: TGTGCCACCAGCAGACTGGATGGCTCTGATGAGCAGTTCTTC

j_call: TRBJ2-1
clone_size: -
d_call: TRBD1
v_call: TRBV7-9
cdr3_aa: CASRRRTGVEQFF
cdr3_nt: TGTGCCAGCAGACGACGGACAGGGGTTGAGCAGTTCTTC

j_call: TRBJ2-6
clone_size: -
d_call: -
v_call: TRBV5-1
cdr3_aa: CASSQYYSGANVLTF
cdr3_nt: TGCGCCAGCAGCCAGTATTATTCTGGGGCCAACGTCCTGACTTTC

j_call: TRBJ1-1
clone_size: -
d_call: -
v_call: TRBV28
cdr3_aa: CASSLGPPRADNTEAFF
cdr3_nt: TGTGCCAGCAGTTTGGGCCCTCCGCGGGCAGACAACACTGAAGCTTTCTTT

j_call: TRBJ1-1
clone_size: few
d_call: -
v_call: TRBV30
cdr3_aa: CAWKYARNTEAFF
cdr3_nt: TGTGCCTGGAAATACGCGAGGAACACTGAAGCTTTCTTT

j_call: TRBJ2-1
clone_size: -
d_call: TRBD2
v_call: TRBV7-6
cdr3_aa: CASSSERGTYNEQFF
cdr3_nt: TGTGCCAGCAGCTCCGAGCGGGGAACCTACAATGAGCAGTTCTTC

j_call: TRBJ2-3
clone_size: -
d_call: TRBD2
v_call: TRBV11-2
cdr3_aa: CASSPVLGLAGYTDTQYF
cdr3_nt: TGTGCCAGCAGCCCGGTATTAGGACTAGCGGGATACACAGATACGCAGTATTTT

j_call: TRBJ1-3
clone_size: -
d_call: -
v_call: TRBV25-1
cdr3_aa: CASTSSGNTIYF
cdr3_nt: TGTGCCAGCACCAGTTCTGGAAACACCATATATTTT

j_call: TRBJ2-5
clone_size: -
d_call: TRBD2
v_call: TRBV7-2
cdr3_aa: CASSLSSGTFQETQYF
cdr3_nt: TGTGCCAGCAGCTTATCTAGCGGGACCTTCCAAGAGACCCAGTACTTC

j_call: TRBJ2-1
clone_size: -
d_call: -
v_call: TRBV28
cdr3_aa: CATEGNEQFF
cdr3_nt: TGTGCCACCGAGGGTAATGAGCAGTTCTTC

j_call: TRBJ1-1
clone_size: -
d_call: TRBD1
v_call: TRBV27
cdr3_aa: CASSFYLGGGTGGLRTEAFF
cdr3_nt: TGTGCCAGCAGTTTTTATTTAGGTGGCGGGACAGGGGGCTTGAGAACTGAAGCTTTCTTT

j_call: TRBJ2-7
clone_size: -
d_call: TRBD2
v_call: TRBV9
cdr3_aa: CASSVAPLAGASGRANPLGEQYF
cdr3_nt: TGTGCCAGCAGCGTAGCCCCGTTAGCGGGCGCTAGCGGGAGGGCCAATCCTTTGGGGGAGCAGTACTTC

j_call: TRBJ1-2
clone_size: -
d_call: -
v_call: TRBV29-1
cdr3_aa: CSVGQDYGYTF
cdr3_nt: TGCAGCGTTGGGCAGGACTATGGCTACACCTTC

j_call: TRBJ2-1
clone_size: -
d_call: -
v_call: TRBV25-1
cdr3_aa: CASSELDGGWTHEQFF
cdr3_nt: TGTGCCAGCAGTGAATTGGACGGGGGCTGGACCCATGAGCAGTTCTTC

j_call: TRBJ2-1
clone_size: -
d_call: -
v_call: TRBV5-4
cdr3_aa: CASSFSSEQFF
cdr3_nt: TGTGCCAGCAGCTTCAGCAGTGAGCAGTTCTTC

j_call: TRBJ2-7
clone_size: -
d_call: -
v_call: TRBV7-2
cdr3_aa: CASSRTRNYEQYF
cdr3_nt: TGTGCCAGCAGCCGTACTAGGAATTACGAGCAGTACTTC

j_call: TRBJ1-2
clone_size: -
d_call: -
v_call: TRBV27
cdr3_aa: CASSPLGQGPYGYTF
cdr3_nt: TGTGCCAGCAGTCCCTTGGGGCAGGGCCCGTATGGCTACACCTTC

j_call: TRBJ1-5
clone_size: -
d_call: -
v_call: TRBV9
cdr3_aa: CASSVRENQPQHF
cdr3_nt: TGTGCCAGCAGCGTCAGGGAGAATCAGCCCCAGCATTTT

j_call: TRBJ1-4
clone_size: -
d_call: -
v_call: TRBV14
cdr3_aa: CASSQVWQGGEKLFF
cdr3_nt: TGTGCCAGCAGCCAAGTGTGGCAGGGTGGTGAAAAACTGTTTTTT

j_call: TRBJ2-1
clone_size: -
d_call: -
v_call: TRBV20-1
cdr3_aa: CSAANNEQFF
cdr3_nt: TGCAGTGCGGCGAACAATGAGCAGTTCTTC

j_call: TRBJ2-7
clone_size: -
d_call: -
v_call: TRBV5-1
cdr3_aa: CASSLAMGQTYEQYF
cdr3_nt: TGCGCCAGCAGCTTGGCAATGGGGCAGACCTACGAGCAGTACTTC